Shown below are 28 T cell receptor beta chains from a single sample sequenced in a study of blood T cells in healthy people across ages. A second PCR, run for about 7 to 11 cycles, used a sample-barcoded 5' primer plus a J-beta primer mix. TCRdb processed the 5' RACE reads anew with MiXCR; each CDR3 protein has one entry. The sample has about 1,500,000 distinct CDR3 sequences; approximately 30% are singletons. Sequencing was done on a sample of blood. The receptors were sampled from a woman younger than 45 in good health.

Concerning this clonotype: A much larger clone lies one base from this, so it may be a read error. V and J are TRBV29-1 and TRBJ2-1, with 7 bases lining up with TRBD1. Looked up from germline, CDR1 is SQVTM and CDR2 is ANQGSEA. This CDR3 has 14 amino acids. Trimming took 6 bases from V and 10 from J; bases not matched to a gene: 15. CDR3 in DNA: TGCAGCGTCGCAACGGGACAGACGGGATACGAGCAGTTCTTC. Translating it yields CSVATGQTGYEQFF.

This clonotype was recorded a few times. The J gene is TRBJ1-1, the V gene TRBV10-3, with a possible D match to TRBD1 (5 bases). The length of the CDR3 is 14 residues. Germline-derived CDR1 and CDR2 are ENHRY and SYGVKD. V lost 8 bases, J lost 1 base, and 14 bases lay in between. CDR3 coding DNA: TGTGCCATCCTGGGAGGGGAAGGGAACACTGAAGCTTTCTTT. Translation gives CAILGGEGNTEAFF.

The table lists this clonotype with a few counts. The chain combines TRBV7-2 with TRBJ2-5; D is possibly TRBD1 or TRBD2 (6 bases each). V lost 5 bases, J lost 5 bases, and 18 bases lay in between. CDR3 length: 15 amino acids. Per germline, CDR1 SGHTA and CDR2 FQGNSA. CDR3 nucleotide sequence: TGTGCCAGCAGCCCGCGGAGGGGGGTCGGGGAGACCCAGTACTTC. This encodes CASSPRRGVGETQYF. Full variable domain (rest looked up from reference TRBV7-2 and TRBJ2-5): GAGVSQSPSNKVTEKGKDVELRCDPISGHTALYWYRQSLGQGLEFLIYFQGNSAPDKSGLPSDRFSAERTGGSVSTLTIQRTQQEDSAVYLCASSPRRGVGETQYFGPGTRLLVL.

This clonotype has only a few counts. This sequence joins TRBV7-9 and TRBJ2-7; TRBD2 matches at 7 bases. CDR1 is SEHNR, CDR2 FQNEAQ, per germline (reference sequence). CDR3 length equals 15 residues. J was trimmed by 6 bases and V by 4 bases; bases with no gene match: 12. CDR3 bases: TGTGCCAGCAGCTCTGCGGGGGACCTCCGAGTCGAGCAGTACTTC. Encoded protein: CASSSAGDLRVEQYF.

The chain joins TRBV10-3 to TRBJ2-1, with TRBD2 as a possible D gene (5 bases). The CDR3 spans 12 residues. V was trimmed by 5 bases and J by 8 bases, leaving 10 bases between them. Germline V gene sequence: CDR1 ENHRY, CDR2 SYGVKD. DNA of the CDR3: TGTGCCATCAGTTTCGCGGGCGATGAGCAGTTCTTC. Protein product: CAISFAGDEQFF.

The chain joins TRBV27 to TRBJ1-2; a weak D match, TRBD1 (6 bases). There are 16 residues in the CDR3. The germline V gene encodes CDR1 MNHEY and CDR2 SMNVEV (reference sequence). The ends were cut back, 4 bases at V and 6 bases at J, with 21 bases in the middle. Written as DNA, the CDR3 is TGTGCCAGCAGTTCCCGCTCGGGCGTAGGGGGGGATGGCTACACCTTC. Its translation is CASSSRSGVGGDGYTF.

This clonotype was counted only a few times. The V gene is TRBV18, the J gene TRBJ2-6, with D unresolved. V dropped 2 bases and J dropped 0 bases, with 14 bases sitting between them. This CDR3 is built from 18 residues. The germline CDR1 and CDR2 sequences are KGHSH and LQKENI. The CDR3 spells CASSPDAPKSSGANVLTF. CDR3 nucleotide sequence: TGTGCCAGCTCACCAGATGCACCTAAAAGCTCTGGGGCCAACGTCCTGACTTTC. Drawing the rest from reference TRBV18 and TRBJ2-6, the complete variable domain is NAGVMQNPRHLVRRRGQEARLRCSPMKGHSHVYWYRQLPEEGLKFMVYLQKENIIDESGMPKERFSAEFPKEGPSILRIQQVVRGDSAAYFCASSPDAPKSSGANVLTFGAGSRLTVL.

This clonotype was recorded at least ten times. This sequence joins TRBV15 and TRBJ1-5; tentative D call: TRBD1 (5 bases). Between the trimmed V and J ends, which lost 0 bases and 2 bases, there was a span of 11 bases. The V gene's germline CDR1 is LNHNV and CDR2 YYDKDF (reference sequence). The length of the CDR3 is 16 residues. Here the CDR3 DNA reads TGTGCCACCAGCAGAGAGGGCGGAGGGGGCAATCAGCCCCAGCATTTT. Translating gives CATSREGGGGNQPQHF.

Many counts were recorded for this clonotype. The genes are TRBV2 and TRBJ1-5, with 7 bases that match TRBD1. Germline-derived CDR1 and CDR2 are SNHLY and FYNNEI. The CDR3 consists of 12 residues. The ends lost 9 bases at V and 2 bases at J; junction bases unmatched: 1. CDR3 in DNA: TGTGCCAGTGGACAGGGCAATCAGCCCCAGCATTTT. Translation: CASGQGNQPQHF.

The V gene is TRBV5-4, the J gene TRBJ1-2; 7 bases are a match to TRBD1. The CDR3 has 14 residues. Germline V lookup: CDR1 SGHNT, CDR2 YYREEE (reference sequence). The junction had 7 bases not matched to a gene; V was cut back by 4 bases and J by 4 bases. The CDR3 protein is CASSVTGLGYGYTF. The CDR3 coding sequence is TGTGCCAGCAGCGTGACAGGGTTGGGCTATGGCTACACCTTC.

This chain connects TRBV2 to TRBJ1-5; 7 nucleotides line up with TRBD1. Germline assignment: CDR1 SNHLY and CDR2 FYNNEI. The CDR3 is made up of 16 amino acids. V shed 4 bases, J shed 0 bases, and the junction held 6 bases outside the gene matches. CDR3 region: CASSVDRASSNQPQHF. CDR3 DNA: TGTGCCAGCAGTGTTGACAGGGCTAGTAGCAATCAGCCCCAGCATTTT. The full variable domain, rest sourced from reference TRBV2 and TRBJ1-5, is EPEVTQTPSHQVTQMGQEVILRCVPISNHLYFYWYRQILGQKVEFLVSFYNNEISEKSEIFDDQFSVERPDGSNFTLKIRSTKLEDSAMYFCASSVDRASSNQPQHFGDGTRLSIL.

Comments on this clonotype: This may be a read error, as it is one base from a much larger clone. The chain combines TRBV7-9 with TRBJ2-1; D unresolved. The V end lost 8 bases, the J end lost 8 bases, and 10 bases lay between the germline ends. CDR3 length: 11 amino acids. Germline lookup yields CDR1 SEHNR and CDR2 FQNEAQ (reference sequence). This CDR3 reads CASSMDDEQFF. The CDR3 region has the DNA TGTGCCAGCTCAATGGACGATGAGCAGTTCTTC.

This clonotype showed up just a few times. The rearrangement uses TRBV20-1 and TRBJ2-7; D tentatively fits TRBD1 or TRBD2 (5 bases each). Germline V gene lookup returns CDR1 DFQATT and CDR2 SNEGSKA (reference sequence). The CDR3 runs 13 residues. Trimming stripped 1 base from V and 6 bases from J, with 13 bases between. This chain's CDR3 is CSARGGARGEQYF. The CDR3, as DNA: TGCAGTGCTAGAGGGGGAGCAAGGGGCGAGCAGTACTTC.

This chain's CDR3 is CASSLVGASTNEKLFF. CDR3 DNA: TGTGCCAGCAGTTTGGTCGGGGCCTCAACTAATGAAAAACTGTTTTTT. This chain connects TRBV28 to TRBJ1-4; D possibly corresponds to TRBD1 (5 bases). Trimming removed 3 bases at V and 0 bases at J, with 11 bases between. The CDR3 contains 16 residues. Per germline, CDR1 MDHEN and CDR2 SYDVKM.

This clonotype came up a few times. The chain has TRBV18 and TRBJ2-5; unclear D gene. The CDR3 covers 15 residues. The germline CDR1 and CDR2 sequences are KGHSH and LQKENI. V was shortened by 2 bases and J by 9 bases, with 19 bases between the two germline ends. CDR3 nucleotides: TGTGCCAGCTCACCAGATCTGGCCACCCAAGGAGCCCAGTACTTC. Its protein is CASSPDLATQGAQYF.

The CDR3, as DNA: TGCAGTGCCCTCAGGGGAGCGGGGGGGACCACCTACGAGCAGTACTTC. Protein sequence: CSALRGAGGTTYEQYF. The chain uses TRBV20-1 and TRBJ2-7; 10 bases agree with TRBD2. Germline-derived CDR1 and CDR2 are DFQATT and SNEGSKA (reference sequence). The CDR3 totals 16 residues. The V segment lost 6 bases and the J segment 2 bases; nucleotides outside the gene matches: 13.

A word on this clonotype: It may be a read error: a sequence one base away is much more abundant. CDR3: CASSLRRSSYNSPPHF. CDR3 coding DNA: TGTGCCAGCAGTTTAAGGCGAAGCTCCTATAATTCACCCCCCCACTTT. The rearrangement uses TRBV12-3 or TRBV12-4 and TRBJ1-6; D uncertain. CDR3 length equals 16 residues.

In this sample, this clonotype turned up a few times. The chain links TRBV30 to TRBJ2-7, with D uncertain. Trimming removed 3 bases from V and 3 bases from J, with 15 bases in between. The germline CDR1 and CDR2 sequences are GTSNPN and SVGIG (reference sequence). This CDR3 comprises 14 residues. CDR3 protein: CAWRDPGPLYEQYF. The DNA for the CDR3 is TGTGCCTGGAGAGACCCCGGGCCTCTCTACGAGCAGTACTTC.

In regard to this clonotype: One end of the junction varies from germline; a read error may be responsible. The V and J genes are TRBV16 and TRBJ2-6; D possibly matches TRBD1 or TRBD2 (5 bases each). The germline V gene encodes CDR1 KGHSY and CDR2 FQNENV. CDR3 size: 16 residues. For the CDR3, the DNA is TGTGCCAGCAGCCCACCCGGGCTGGCCGGGGCCAACGTCCGGACTTTC. Translation gives CASSPPGLAGANVRTF.

This chain connects TRBV6-5 to TRBJ1-4; TRBD1 might be the D (6 bases). The V and J ends lost 8 bases and 8 bases respectively, with 15 bases between them. Germline CDR1 reads MNHEY; CDR2 reads SVGAGI. This CDR3 spans 13 amino acids. DNA for the CDR3: TGTGCCAGCGGGACACGGTCGACAGAAAAACTGTTTTTT. Residues: CASGTRSTEKLFF.

There are a few counts of this clonotype. An end of the junction differs from the germline gene, which may be a read error. This chain joins TRBV12-3 or TRBV12-4 and TRBJ2-1; TRBD2 matches 12 bases. The CDR3 is made up of 14 amino acids. CDR3: CASRRTSGDNEQFF. The DNA of the CDR3 is TGCGCCAGCAGGAGGACTAGCGGGGACAATGAGCAGTTCTTC.

There are a few counts of this clonotype. The chain couples TRBV9 to TRBJ2-1; TRBD1 matches 8 bases. Germline CDR1 reads SGDLS; CDR2 reads YYNGEE. The CDR3 length is 15 residues. J was trimmed by 3 bases and V by 0 bases; bases with no gene match: 2. The CDR3 coding sequence is TGTGCCAGCAGCGTAGAGGACAGGGTCTACAATGAGCAGTTCTTC. Its protein product is CASSVEDRVYNEQFF.

The chain has TRBV25-1 and TRBJ2-3; 10 bases line up with TRBD2. Germline V gene lookup returns CDR1 MGHDK and CDR2 SYGVNS. This CDR3 contains 15 residues. Losses at the gene ends were 6 bases for V and 3 bases for J; bases not matched to a gene: 6. The CDR3 region is CASSPAGGLTDTQYF. The CDR3 DNA is TGTGCCAGCAGCCCAGCGGGAGGGCTAACAGATACGCAGTATTTT.

This clonotype showed up many times. The chain carries TRBV29-1 and TRBJ1-1; maybe TRBD1 (5 bases). The CDR3 totals 12 residues. The ends were cut back, 4 bases at V and 0 bases at J, with 6 bases in the middle. Germline V gives CDR1 SQVTM, CDR2 ANQGSEA. The CDR3 region is CSVGQMNTEAFF. The CDR3 nucleotides are TGCAGCGTTGGACAGATGAACACTGAAGCTTTCTTT.

This chain uses TRBV19 with TRBJ2-1; no reliable D call. There are 14 residues in the CDR3. With 7 bases removed from V and 3 bases from J, the gap between germline ends came to 13 bases. Germline values: CDR1 LNHDA, CDR2 SQIVND (reference sequence). CDR3 region: CASIGTDNYNEQFF. CDR3 bases: TGTGCCAGTATTGGAACCGACAACTACAATGAGCAGTTCTTC.

This clonotype was seen a few times. The gene calls are TRBV6-5 and TRBJ2-7; D possibly corresponds to TRBD2 (5 bases). The germline V gene encodes CDR1 MNHEY and CDR2 SVGAGI. V lost 11 bases to trimming and J lost 3 bases, with 20 bases between them. The CDR3 extends over 14 amino acids. CDR3 in amino acids: CAAKPGMGIYEQYF. The CDR3 nucleotides are TGTGCCGCCAAACCCGGGATGGGGATCTACGAGCAGTACTTC.

The chain carries TRBV20-1 and TRBJ2-1; 10 bases align to TRBD2. Per germline, CDR1 DFQATT and CDR2 SNEGSKA (reference sequence). V lost 1 base to trimming and J lost 0 bases; unmatched junction nucleotides: 9. This CDR3 region has 18 residues. CDR3 sequence reads: CSARGLSASGSSYNEQFF. CDR3 sequence (DNA): TGCAGTGCTAGAGGACTCTCTGCTAGCGGGAGCTCCTACAATGAGCAGTTCTTC.

The chain carries TRBV24-1 and TRBJ1-2; D may be TRBD1 (5 bases). This CDR3 contains 14 residues. Germline loops: CDR1 KGHDR, CDR2 SFDVKD. Trimming stripped 2 bases from V and 3 bases from J, with 9 bases between. The CDR3 loop reads CATSDSKGDYGYTF. CDR3 nucleotides: TGTGCCACCAGTGATTCAAAAGGGGACTATGGCTACACCTTC.